One and the same sample provided the 17 T cell receptor beta chains below, sequenced in a study of tumor-infiltrating lymphocytes in localized non-small cell lung cancer. Sequencing used immunoSEQ multiplex PCR; TCRdb keeps in-frame clones, though not all of them. The table shows 3,000 to 4,000 clones, with 66% occurring only once. Sequencing used uninvolved lung tissue not adjacent to the tumor. These TCRs come from a human donor with non-small cell lung cancer.

This sequence joins TRBV11-3 and TRBJ2-5; TRBD1 matches 7 bases. CDR3 length equals 14 residues. Per germline, CDR1 SGHNT and CDR2 YENEEA. The V segment lost 0 bases and the J segment 4 bases; nucleotides outside the gene matches: 2. CDR3 protein: CASSLDGQVETQYF. CDR3 bases: TGTGCCAGCAGCTTAGACGGACAGGTAGAGACCCAGTACTTC. The variable domain in full, with the rest retrieved from reference TRBV11-3 and TRBJ2-5, is EAGVVQSPRYKIIEKKQPVAFWCNPISGHNTLYWYLQNLGQGPELLIRYENEEAVDDSQLPKDRFSAERLKGVDSTLKIQPAELGDSAVYLCASSLDGQVETQYFGPGTRLLVL.

This clone is categorized as medium-sized. This chain's CDR3 is CASKMDSGDGNEQYF. The DNA for the CDR3 is TGTGCCAGCAAGATGGACAGTGGAGATGGGAACGAGCAGTACTTC. The chain joins TRBV6-5 to TRBJ2-7; D possibly corresponds to TRBD1 (6 bases). Germline V gene sequence: CDR1 MNHEY, CDR2 SVGAGI. Deletions cut 7 bases from V and 5 bases from J, with 21 bases between. The CDR3 spans 15 residues.

The V and J genes are TRBV27 and TRBJ1-1; 7 bases are shared with TRBD1. After removal of 7 bases from V and 7 bases from J, the junction contained 24 bases not matched to a gene. Germline V gene data show CDR1 as MNHEY and CDR2 as SMNVEV (reference sequence). The CDR3 loop spans 18 amino acids. The CDR3 nucleotides read TGTGCCAGCAAAATACAGGGGATGTTCCGTAGTAGGTCAGATGAAGCTTTCTTT. It specifies CASKIQGMFRSRSDEAFF.

The chain uses TRBV7-2 and TRBJ1-6; D call uncertain. Looked up from germline, CDR1 is SGHTA and CDR2 is FQGNSA. V was trimmed by 4 bases and J by 2 bases, leaving 0 bases between them. This CDR3 region has 12 residues. The CDR3 sequence is CASSSYNSPLHF. CDR3 sequence (DNA): TGTGCCAGCAGCTCCTATAATTCACCCCTCCACTTT.

The rearrangement uses TRBV21-1 and TRBJ1-2; the table assigns TRBD1, which was not confirmed against the DNA. TRBV21-1 is given as a pseudogene. The CDR3 runs to 15 residues. In DNA, the CDR3 is TGTGCCAGCAGCTCCCGCTCGGACAAGTACTATGGCTACACCTTC. Translation gives CASSSRSDKYYGYTF.

The chain employs TRBV7-8 and TRBJ1-1; D remains unclear. The CDR3 consists of 15 residues. V was cut by 1 base and J by 1 base, with 10 bases left in between. CDR1 SGHVS and CDR2 FQNEAQ come from the germline V gene. The CDR3 loop reads CASSLVRVGNTEAFF. In DNA form, the CDR3 reads TGTGCCAGCAGCTTAGTCCGGGTTGGGAACACTGAAGCTTTCTTT.

The chain is built from TRBV29-1 and TRBJ1-1, with 9 bases fitting TRBD1. In germline, CDR1 is SQVTM, CDR2 ANQGSEA. J lost 6 bases, V lost 5 bases, and 16 bases had no gene match. The CDR3 extends over 16 amino acids. DNA for the CDR3: TGCAGCGTTCGACCCGGGACAGGGCAATTTAATTCTGAAGCTTTCTTT. Residues: CSVRPGTGQFNSEAFF.

J is TRBJ1-2 and V is TRBV5-6; no clear D gene. This CDR3 has 14 residues. The V and J ends lost 0 bases and 1 base respectively, with 7 bases between them. Germline assignment: CDR1 SGHDT and CDR2 YYEEEE. CDR3 sequence (DNA): TGTGCCAGCAGCTTGGAAGGTCTTAACTATGGCTACACCTTC. Residues: CASSLEGLNYGYTF.

The V call is TRBV18, the J call TRBJ1-2, with D possibly TRBD1 on 5 matching bases. Germline V lookup: CDR1 KGHSH, CDR2 LQKENI. This CDR3 spans 14 amino acids. The V gene lost 2 bases and the J gene lost 8 bases, with 15 bases spanning the gap. CDR3 DNA: TGTGCCAGCTCACCAGACCTGGGGCTGGAAGGCTACACCTTC. This sequence encodes CASSPDLGLEGYTF. The whole variable domain, filled in from reference TRBV18 and TRBJ1-2, reads NAGVMQNPRHLVRRRGQEARLRCSPMKGHSHVYWYRQLPEEGLKFMVYLQKENIIDESGMPKERFSAEFPKEGPSILRIQQVVRGDSAAYFCASSPDLGLEGYTFGSGTRLTVV.

This clone was observed a handful of times. CDR3 amino acids: CASSPETGASSPLHF. CDR3 in DNA: TGTGCCAGCAGCCCGGAAACAGGGGCTAGTTCACCCCTCCACTTT. The V and J genes are TRBV7-8 and TRBJ1-6, with 7 positions matching TRBD1. Germline assignment: CDR1 SGHVS and CDR2 FQNEAQ. Trimming at V came to 5 bases and at J to 9 bases, leaving 10 bases not matched to a gene. The CDR3 consists of 15 residues. The entire variable domain, with the rest obtained from reference TRBV7-8 and TRBJ1-6, is as follows: GAGVSQSPRYKVAKRGQDVALRCDPISGHVSLFWYQQALGQGPEFLTYFQNEAQLDKSGLPSDRFFAERPEGSVSTLKIQRTQQEDSAVYLCASSPETGASSPLHFGNGTRLTVT.

The gene calls are TRBV28 and TRBJ2-1; TRBD1 is a possible D gene (5 bases). This CDR3 has 15 amino acids. V was cut by 4 bases and J by 1 base, with 11 bases left in between. Germline values: CDR1 MDHEN, CDR2 SYDVKM. This chain's CDR3 is CASSSPDMSYNEQFF. The CDR3 DNA follows: TGTGCCAGCAGTTCCCCGGACATGTCCTACAATGAGCAGTTCTTC.

V usage is TRBV11-2 and J usage is TRBJ1-1, with a tentative D call TRBD1 (6 bases). This CDR3 has 14 residues. CDR1 and CDR2 (germline): SGHAT, FQNNGV. V was clipped by 5 bases and J by 4 bases, with 14 bases between them. This CDR3 reads CASSQGGAVTEAFF. CDR3 sequence (DNA): TGTGCCAGCAGCCAAGGGGGGGCGGTCACTGAAGCTTTCTTT.

V is TRBV9 and J is TRBJ2-7, with TRBD2 as a possible D gene (6 bases). Per the germline V gene, CDR1 is SGDLS and CDR2 is YYNGEE. CDR3 length equals 15 residues. Trimming shortened V by 4 bases and J by 2 bases, and 16 bases separated the two germline ends. The CDR3 loop reads CASSPLGGGAYEQYF. The CDR3 nucleotides read TGTGCCAGCAGCCCTCTCGGGGGAGGAGCCTACGAGCAGTACTTC.

The chain links TRBV14 to TRBJ1-1, with D hard to call. The CDR3 spans 13 residues. Germline V CDR1 and CDR2: SGHDN, FVKESK. The V gene lost 4 bases and the J gene lost 2 bases, with 8 bases spanning the gap. The DNA for the CDR3 is TGTGCCAGCAGCCTAGGCGATAACACTGAAGCTTTCTTT. Protein sequence: CASSLGDNTEAFF. Full variable domain (outside the CDR3, taken from reference TRBV14 and TRBJ1-1): EAGVTQFPSHSVIEKGQTVTLRCDPISGHDNLYWYRRVMGKEIKFLLHFVKESKQDESGMPNNRFLAERTGGTYSTLKVQPAELEDSGVYFCASSLGDNTEAFFGQGTRLTVV.

The CDR3 sequence: CASSQGTSTQETQYF. For the CDR3, the DNA is TGCGCCAGCAGCCAAGGGACTTCTACTCAAGAGACCCAGTACTTC. The rearrangement links TRBV4-1 to TRBJ2-5; D possibly corresponds to TRBD2 (5 bases). This CDR3 comprises 15 residues. CDR1 and CDR2 from the germline V gene are MGHRA and YSYEKL. With 1 base removed from V and 2 bases from J, the gap between germline ends came to 11 bases.

The chain has TRBV11-2 and TRBJ2-2, with 9 bases aligning to TRBD2. The germline V gene has CDR1 SGHAT and CDR2 FQNNGV. The J segment lost 5 bases and the V segment lost 7 bases, leaving 11 bases of the junction unmatched. This CDR3 region has 16 residues. CDR3 in amino acids: CASTPRLAGRTGELFF. CDR3 DNA sequence: TGTGCCAGCACCCCACGCCTAGCGGGGCGAACCGGGGAGCTGTTTTTT.

This chain uses TRBV18 with TRBJ1-1; D remains unclear. Germline V lookup: CDR1 KGHSH, CDR2 LQKENI. The CDR3 extends over 17 amino acids. Trimming stripped 3 bases from V and 0 bases from J, with 17 bases between. CDR3: CASSPPGVMGMNTEAFF. The CDR3, as DNA: TGTGCCAGCTCACCCCCGGGAGTCATGGGAATGAACACTGAAGCTTTCTTT.